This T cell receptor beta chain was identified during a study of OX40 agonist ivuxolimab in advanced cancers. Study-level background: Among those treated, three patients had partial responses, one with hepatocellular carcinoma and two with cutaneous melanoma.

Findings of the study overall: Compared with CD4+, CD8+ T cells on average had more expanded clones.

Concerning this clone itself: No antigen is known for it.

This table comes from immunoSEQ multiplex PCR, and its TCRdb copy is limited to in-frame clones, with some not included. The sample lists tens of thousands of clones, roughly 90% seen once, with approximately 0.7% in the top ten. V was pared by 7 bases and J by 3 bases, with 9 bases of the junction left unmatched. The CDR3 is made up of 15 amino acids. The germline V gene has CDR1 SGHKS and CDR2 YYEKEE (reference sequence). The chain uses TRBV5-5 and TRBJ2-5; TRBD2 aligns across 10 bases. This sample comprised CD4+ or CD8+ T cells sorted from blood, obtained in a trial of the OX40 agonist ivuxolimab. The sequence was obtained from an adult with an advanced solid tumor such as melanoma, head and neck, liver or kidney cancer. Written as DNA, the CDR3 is TGTGCCAGCGGGCTGGGGCTAGCGGGAGAAGAGACCCAGTACTTC. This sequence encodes CASGLGLAGEETQYF.